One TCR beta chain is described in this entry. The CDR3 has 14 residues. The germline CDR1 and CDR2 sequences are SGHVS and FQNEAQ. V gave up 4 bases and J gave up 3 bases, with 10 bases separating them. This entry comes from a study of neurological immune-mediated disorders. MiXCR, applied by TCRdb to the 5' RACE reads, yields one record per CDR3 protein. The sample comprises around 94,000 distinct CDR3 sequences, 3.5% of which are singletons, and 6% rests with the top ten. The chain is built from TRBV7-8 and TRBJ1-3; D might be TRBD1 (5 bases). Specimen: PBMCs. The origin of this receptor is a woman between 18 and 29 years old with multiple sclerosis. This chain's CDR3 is CASSSDTIGNTIYF. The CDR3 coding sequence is TGTGCCAGCAGCTCGGACACTATTGGAAACACCATATATTTT.